The 25 T cell receptor beta chains below come from one sample, sequenced in a study of regulatory T cells in long-lasting Graves disease. Time point given: persistent/refractory GD, antithyroid drugs over 5 years with positive TRAb. The TCR library was made from RNA extracted from PBMCs. CDR3-region Arm-PCR and iRepertoire HTBI primers produced the TCR beta libraries. TCRdb processed the multiplex PCR reads anew with MiXCR; each CDR3 protein has one entry. The table lists approximately 500,000 distinct CDR3 sequences, about 22% of them singletons. The sample in question was peripheral blood mononuclear cells (PBMCs), obtained when the disease was refractory, from a patient treated with antithyroid drugs. All receptors come from a female donor with Graves disease.

The chain carries TRBV4-3 and TRBJ2-2; 16 bases agree with TRBD2. J gave up 5 bases and V 3 bases, and 3 bases lay outside the gene matches. CDR3 size: 17 residues. Germline-derived CDR1 and CDR2 are LGHNA and YSLEER. CDR3 sequence: CASSQGLAGGDTGELFF. CDR3 sequence (DNA): TGCGCCAGCAGCCAGGGACTAGCGGGAGGGGATACCGGGGAGCTGTTTTTT.

This chain links TRBV7-9 with TRBJ2-7; D unclear. CDR3 length: 14 amino acids. CDR1 and CDR2 from the germline V gene are SEHNR and FQNEAQ (reference sequence). V gave up 4 bases and J gave up 2 bases, with 12 bases separating them. This CDR3 is CASSSPGRTYEQYF. The CDR3, as DNA: TGTGCCAGCAGCTCGCCTGGACGGACCTACGAGCAGTACTTC.

This clonotype was seen only a few times. The V call is TRBV18, the J call TRBJ2-7, with a weak D call TRBD1 (5 bases). V was pared by 4 bases and J by 1 base, with 11 bases between. The CDR3 consists of 14 residues. In germline, CDR1 is KGHSH, CDR2 LQKENI. The CDR3 DNA follows: TGTGCCAGCTCACTCTCGACAGTTTCCTACGAGCAGTACTTC. Translating it yields CASSLSTVSYEQYF.

This clonotype was observed a handful of times. The rearrangement links TRBV30 to TRBJ1-2, with D possibly matching TRBD1 (6 bases). In germline, CDR1 is GTSNPN, CDR2 SVGIG (reference sequence). V was trimmed by 2 bases and J by 4 bases, leaving 14 bases between them. The CDR3 covers 14 residues. Here the CDR3 DNA reads TGTGCCTGGAGTTACGGGGGCGGGAGCTATGGCTACACCTTC. Its translation is CAWSYGGGSYGYTF.

There are many counts of this clonotype. V is TRBV3-1 and J is TRBJ1-5; D call uncertain. The germline V gene has CDR1 LGHDT and CDR2 YNNKEL (reference sequence). There are 14 residues in the CDR3. Trimming removed 4 bases at V and 7 bases at J, with 14 bases between. The CDR3 nucleotides are TGTGCCAGCAGCCCTTCTGGTGGGTGGCAGCCCCAGCATTTT. As protein: CASSPSGGWQPQHF.

The J gene is TRBJ2-7, the V gene TRBV4-3, with D unclear. Trimming took 0 bases from V and 0 from J, leaving 9 bases between them. Germline CDR1 is LGHNA and CDR2 is YSLEER. The CDR3 runs to 15 residues. The DNA for the CDR3 is TGCGCCAGCAGCCAAGAGGCAGAGACCTCCTACGAGCAGTACTTC. Encoded protein: CASSQEAETSYEQYF.

The table lists this clonotype with many counts. The chain employs TRBV28 and TRBJ2-7; maybe TRBD1 (6 bases). The CDR3 is 14 amino acids. Trimming took off 3 bases at V and 2 bases at J, with 11 bases between the two ends. Germline assignment: CDR1 MDHEN and CDR2 SYDVKM. This chain's CDR3 is CASSLARGPYEQYF. The DNA for the CDR3 is TGTGCCAGCAGTTTGGCCAGGGGACCCTACGAGCAGTACTTC.

The rearrangement joins TRBV7-2 to TRBJ2-5; D gene unclear. Trimming took off 7 bases at V and 5 bases at J, with 11 bases between the two ends. This CDR3 is 12 amino acids long. Germline CDR1 SGHTA, CDR2 FQGNSA. The CDR3 DNA follows: TGTGCCAGCACCTTCCTGGAGGAGACCCAGTACTTC. It is translated as CASTFLEETQYF.

This clonotype was detected many times. The rearrangement uses TRBV6-1 and TRBJ2-2; the D gene could be TRBD1 or TRBD2 (6 bases each). V lost 8 bases and J 0 bases, leaving 10 bases between the germline ends. Looked up from germline, CDR1 is MNHNS and CDR2 is SASEGT. The CDR3 runs 14 residues. The CDR3 DNA reads as TGTGCCAGCCGGGGGCAGTCGAACACCGGGGAGCTGTTTTTT. It codes for CASRGQSNTGELFF.

On this clonotype itself: A read error is possible here, since a much larger clone lies one base away. V usage is TRBV6-2 or TRBV6-3 and J usage is TRBJ1-5; D remains unclear. The CDR3 spans 15 residues. From germline, CDR1 is MNHEY and CDR2 SVGEGT. Trimming left V 4 bases short and J 6 bases short, with 16 bases between. This CDR3 is CASSSVSGTSQPQHF. CDR3 coding DNA: TGTGCCAGCAGTTCCGTCTCAGGTACCAGTCAGCCCCAGCATTTT.

The CDR3 DNA is TGCGCCAGCAGCCAAGAAAGGGGTTGGCAAGAGACCCAGTACTTC. Translation gives CASSQERGWQETQYF. The chain recombines TRBV4-1 with TRBJ2-5; D is perhaps TRBD1 (5 bases). The CDR3 runs to 15 residues. Trimming left V 0 bases short and J 2 bases short, with 10 bases between. The V gene's germline CDR1 is MGHRA and CDR2 YSYEKL.

This clonotype was seen only a few times. The chain has TRBV3-1 and TRBJ1-1, with TRBD1 matching over 9 bases. The ends lost 0 bases at V and 5 bases at J; junction bases unmatched: 4. Germline values: CDR1 LGHDT, CDR2 YNNKEL (reference sequence). This CDR3 has 15 amino acids. This chain's CDR3 is CASSQDAQGATEAFF. The CDR3 DNA follows: TGTGCCAGCAGCCAAGATGCACAGGGGGCGACTGAAGCTTTCTTT.

This clonotype has a count of ten or more. V is TRBV7-8 and J is TRBJ2-7, with D perhaps TRBD2 (6 bases). The germline CDR1 and CDR2 sequences are SGHVS and FQNEAQ. V lost 5 bases and J lost 6, with 23 bases in between. The length of the CDR3 is 16 residues. Written as DNA, the CDR3 is TGTGCCAGCAGCCTTGGGACTCCGACGGAAGCGTTCGAGCAGTACTTC. This codes for CASSLGTPTEAFEQYF.

This clonotype was seen at least ten times. This chain uses TRBV20-1 with TRBJ1-1; the D gene is possibly TRBD1 (5 bases). There are 13 residues in the CDR3. The germline CDR1 and CDR2 sequences are DFQATT and SNEGSKA (reference sequence). The V end lost 5 bases, the J end lost 5 bases, and 15 bases lay between the germline ends. CDR3 residues: CSAPSGGRTEAFF. Here the CDR3 DNA reads TGCAGTGCTCCATCGGGGGGAAGAACTGAAGCTTTCTTT.

V is TRBV4-1 and J is TRBJ2-7; no clear D gene. CDR1 MGHRA and CDR2 YSYEKL come from the germline V gene. The CDR3 extends over 15 amino acids. Trimming removed 1 base from V and 2 bases from J, with 12 bases in between. DNA for the CDR3: TGCGCCAGCAGCCAAGCAGAGGACGGCCCCTACGAGCAGTACTTC. Its protein is CASSQAEDGPYEQYF.

The genes are TRBV19 and TRBJ1-5, with D maybe TRBD1 (5 bases). The ends were cut back, 10 bases at V and 6 bases at J, with 13 bases in the middle. This CDR3 is built from 12 residues. The V gene's germline CDR1 is LNHDA and CDR2 SQIVND (reference sequence). The CDR3 spells CATNQGGQPQHF. The CDR3 DNA is TGTGCCACGAACCAGGGAGGTCAGCCCCAGCATTTT.

The table lists this clonotype with many counts. The CDR3 coding sequence is TGTGCCAGCAGCCCGGGGTCTGGGGCCAACGTCCTGACTTTC. Amino acids: CASSPGSGANVLTF. The rearrangement links TRBV11-2 to TRBJ2-6; tentatively, D is TRBD2 (5 bases). The length of the CDR3 is 14 residues. Between the trimmed V and J ends, which lost 5 bases and 1 base, there was a span of 6 bases. CDR1 SGHAT and CDR2 FQNNGV come from the germline V gene.

This clonotype showed up just a few times. This may arise from a read error, as a much more abundant clone is one base away. The gene calls are TRBV11-2 and TRBJ2-7, with a tentative D call TRBD2 (5 bases). This CDR3 has 14 residues. V lost 4 bases and J 0 bases, leaving 10 bases between the germline ends. Germline V gene data show CDR1 as SGHAT and CDR2 as FQNNGV. CDR3 sequence: CASSSDWSSYEQYF. The CDR3 nucleotides are TGTGCCAGCAGCTCGGACTGGAGCTCCTACGAGCAGTACTTC.

The rearrangement joins TRBV13 to TRBJ1-2, with 7 bases identical to TRBD1. This CDR3 has 15 amino acids. The germline gives CDR1 PRHDT, CDR2 FYEKMQ (reference sequence). J lost 1 base, V lost 5 bases, and 7 bases had no gene match. The CDR3 here is CASSLRTGYNYGYTF. DNA for the CDR3: TGTGCCAGCAGCCTACGGACAGGCTATAACTATGGCTACACCTTC.

This clonotype appeared many times. V is TRBV15 and J is TRBJ1-2, with D possibly being TRBD1 (5 bases). The CDR3 is 16 amino acids. Germline assignment: CDR1 LNHNV and CDR2 YYDKDF (reference sequence). V was shortened by 5 bases and J by 0 bases, with 16 bases between the two germline ends. DNA of the CDR3: TGTGCCACCAGCGCGGTCGCAGGGTCCCCTAACTATGGCTACACCTTC. Translation: CATSAVAGSPNYGYTF. Based on the CDR3 plus reference TRBV15 and TRBJ1-2, the full variable domain is DAMVIQNPRYQVTQFGKPVTLSCSQTLNHNVMYWYQQKSSQAPKLLFHYYDKDFNNEADTPDNFQSRRPNTSFCFLDIRSPGLGDTAMYLCATSAVAGSPNYGYTFGSGTRLTVV.

The V and J genes are TRBV9 and TRBJ2-3, with TRBD2 matching 7 bases. Germline CDR1 and CDR2: SGDLS and YYNGEE. This CDR3 spans 15 amino acids. Trimming took 4 bases from V and 0 from J; bases not matched to a gene: 5. The DNA for the CDR3 is TGTGCCAGCAGCCTACTAGCGTCTAGCACAGATACGCAGTATTTT. The encoded protein is CASSLLASSTDTQYF.

The rearrangement links TRBV19 to TRBJ1-1; D ambiguous. V was pared by 3 bases and J by 1 base, with 9 bases between. Germline V gene sequence: CDR1 LNHDA, CDR2 SQIVND (reference sequence). This CDR3 contains 14 residues. The CDR3: CASSMVMGNTEAFF. Here the CDR3 DNA reads TGTGCCAGTAGTATGGTTATGGGGAACACTGAAGCTTTCTTT.

This clonotype was detected ten times or more. Sequence at one end of the junction differs from germline and may be a read error. The CDR3 nucleotides are TGTGCCAGCAGCTCCCCAACGCACTTC. Protein sequence: CASSSPTHF. The V and J genes are TRBV7-9 and TRBJ2-5; D is ambiguous. Per the germline V gene, CDR1 is SEHNR and CDR2 is FQNEAQ (reference sequence). This CDR3 is 9 amino acids long.

This clonotype was counted ten times or more. The chain uses TRBV28 and TRBJ2-2; a possible D gene is TRBD1 (6 bases). The CDR3 consists of 13 residues. Deletions cut 4 bases from V and 7 bases from J, with 10 bases between. The germline CDR1 and CDR2 sequences are MDHEN and SYDVKM. In nucleotides, the CDR3 is TGTGCCAGCAGTTCACGACAGGACGGGGAGCTGTTTTTT. Translated, it gives CASSSRQDGELFF.

This clonotype turned up a few times. The gene calls are TRBV12-3 or TRBV12-4 and TRBJ1-6; 8 bases align to TRBD1. V lost 5 bases to trimming and J lost 0 bases; unmatched junction nucleotides: 21. The length of the CDR3 is 22 residues. CDR3 loop: CASSASGAGGVGRNSYNSPLHF. Written as DNA, the CDR3 is TGTGCCAGCAGTGCCTCCGGAGCAGGGGGCGTCGGACGAAACTCCTATAATTCACCCCTCCACTTT.